This T cell receptor (beta chain) originates from a study of PD-L1 blockade in urothelial cancer. CDR3 length: 16 residues. Time point here: pretreatment peripheral blood. The protocol was immunoSEQ multiplex PCR, while the TCRdb copy is restricted to in-frame clones and leaves out a portion. The sample carries 70,000 to 85,000 clones, 85% to 90% recorded once. The sequences come from PBMCs, collected around atezolizumab (anti-PD-L1) treatment. This TCR came from a man aged 65 to 85 with urothelial cancer. The rearrangement joins TRBV21-1 to TRBJ2-2; the table's D call of TRBD1 was not tested on the DNA. TRBV21-1 represents a pseudogene. The CDR3 coding sequence is TGTGCCAGCAGCAAAGTACTCAGGGGGCCCACCGGGGAGCTGTTTTTT. Translated: CASSKVLRGPTGELFF.